This T cell receptor (beta chain) was recorded in a study of T cell responses to AZD1222 COVID-19 vaccine (dated by TCRdb to about 2021). About the full investigation: A total of 230 to 250 trial participants underwent TCR sequencing, of whom about 200 had received two doses of AZD1222 and about 25 had received two doses of the MenACWY control vaccine. Trial participants were enrolled by age into 18-55, 56-69 and 70-plus year subgroups, with roughly 160, 29 and 62 TCR-sequenced participants respectively. Summary of the overall study and its limitations: Because no day 14 peak-response samples were available, the repertoires could be characterized only after the peak T cell response. Reportedly, close to half of the unique spike-specific TCRs recognized epitopes lying outside the regions that are mutated in the B.1.351 and B.1.1.7 variants. Conclusions about previously exposed vaccinees are limited because only a handful of AZD1222 recipients were SARS-CoV-2 seropositive at baseline. Most participants were white British and females outnumbered males, and the authors suggested that clonal diversity may have been underestimated. The 56-69-year group was small, and its depth increase did not reach significance, likely because of low power. The whole spike protein was spanned by vaccine-associated CD4 TCRs, and dominant responses were seen in regions 160-218 and 743-854. After two AZD1222 doses, both the breadth and the depth of spike-specific TCRs were significantly higher than at day 0 and than in MenACWY recipients.

The CDR3 regions of human TCRbeta chains were analyzed by immunosequencing. The paper's processing steps were these. TCRs in the repertoires were compared against a reference library of SARS-CoV-2-specific TCRs that had been generated with the MIRA antigen-specificity platform. Breadth was defined as the fraction of unique TCRs that were SARS-CoV-2-associated. Depth was defined as the fraction of total T cells that were SARS-CoV-2-associated. Using the MIRA data, each spike-specific TCR was assigned both to the spike region to which the TCR was reactive and to a CD4 or CD8 class. Log10-transformed breadth and depth values were compared by one-way ANOVA with Sidak's multiple comparisons tests. As stored in TCRdb, this immuneACCESS dataset retains in-frame rearrangements with V and J assigned. A fraction of the clones does not appear; measured against another copy, unresolved V genes explain less than half of the discrepancy, and the remainder lacks a known reason. V and J calls and clone size are given by that table; D and trimming were obtained from the DNA. The sample table holds approximately 210,000 clones, of which around 94% were seen once. The top ten constitute around 1.5% of the sample.

Note on this clone: The antigen this receptor binds is unknown. Per-nucleotide qualities are absent, and no much larger clonotype sits a single base away.

Reading the label with the study, this specimen's time point is: about 28 days (+/-7) after the second vaccine dose. The treatment or condition label corresponds to: meningococcal conjugate vaccine given as trial control. Samples from vaccinated people were obtained from the UK trials COV001 and COV002, which included a single-blind randomized controlled phase 2/3 trial of AZD1222 (ChAdOx1 nCoV-19) in healthy adults. For TCRbeta chain sequencing, PBMC samples were collected from trial participants at day 0 and at day 28 after the second dose. The TCR comes from an adult who received the MenACWY meningococcal vaccine as a control. The input for sequencing was peripheral blood, taken 28 days after the second dose of the MenACWY control vaccine.

The CDR3 region has the sequence CASSLRSSSYEQYF. In nucleotides, the sequence is TGTGCCAGCAGCCTCAGGTCGTCCTCCTACGAGCAGTACTTC. The rearrangement joined TRBV9 to TRBJ2-7, with the D gene too uncertain to name. From the cysteine through the phenylalanine, the CDR3 covers 14 amino acids. Only the CDR3 DNA is retained, 42 bases long and in frame from the first base. Deletion took 4 bases off V and 0 bases off J, with a span of 11 bases between the germline ends. The germline V gene yields SGDLS for CDR1 and YYNGEE for CDR2.